These 15 T cell receptor beta chains were sequenced from one sample in a study of T cells in Graves' hyperthyroidism and ophthalmopathy. The TCR beta CDR3 regions underwent amplification using RNA transcripts as the source. The HTBI primer set served for first-round RT-PCR of the TCR CDR3. In TCRdb, the multiplex PCR reads were re-called with MiXCR into one record per CDR3 protein. The table has fewer than 750,000 distinct CDR3 sequences, more than 45% seen once. Sequencing input: peripheral blood or thyroid tissue (not recorded which). The receptors stem from a woman between 18 and 30 years old with Graves' hyperthyroidism.

The gene calls are TRBV5-1 and TRBJ2-5; 7 nucleotides align to TRBD2. Trimming cost V 8 bases and J 5 bases; bases outside gene matches: 12. CDR3 length: 14 amino acids. Germline CDR1 SGHRS, CDR2 YFSETQ. In DNA form, the CDR3 reads TGCGCCAGTGCTGGGGAGGGCCCCGGGGAGACCCAGTACTTC. Its protein is CASAGEGPGETQYF.

Notes on this clonotype: This clone may be a read error of a much larger clone one base away. The gene calls are TRBV12-3 or TRBV12-4 and TRBJ2-7, with D possibly being TRBD2 (7 bases). The CDR3 is 14 amino acids. V lost 7 bases, J lost 7 bases, and 20 bases lay in between. CDR3 in amino acids: CASTRLGGREEQYF. In DNA, the CDR3 is TGTGCCAGCACTCGTCTTGGGGGGCGGGAGGAGCAGTACTTC.

The chain has TRBV7-9 and TRBJ2-5; no clear D. The CDR3 length is 14 residues. Germline CDR1 SEHNR, CDR2 FQNEAQ (reference sequence). Trimming removed 3 bases from V and 3 bases from J, with 11 bases in between. The CDR3 DNA reads TGTGCCAGCAGCTTTTCCAGTCTAAAAGAGACCCAGTACTTC. Translation gives CASSFSSLKETQYF.

The sample holds many counts of this clonotype. The chain links TRBV3-1 to TRBJ2-5, with D possibly being TRBD2 (5 bases). Germline-derived CDR1 and CDR2 are LGHDT and YNNKEL (reference sequence). The V gene lost 8 bases and the J gene lost 1 base, with 5 bases spanning the gap. The CDR3 sequence is 11 residues long. The CDR3, as DNA: TGTGCCAGCGCGGGCCAAGAGACCCAGTACTTC. Its translation is CASAGQETQYF.

Comment on this clonotype: The conserved final phenylalanine or tryptophan is absent from the CDR3, which likely points to a read error. The DNA is omitted, as the CDR3 cannot be located on it reliably, and the CDR3 follows TCRdb's listing. This chain links TRBV15 with TRBJ2-5; the table calls TRBD1, which could not be checked here. The CDR3 numbers 9 amino acids, ends counted. Germline V gives CDR1 LNHNV, CDR2 YYDKDF (reference sequence). The CDR3 loop is CATSRACPE.

The table lists this clonotype with a few counts. The chain uses TRBV10-3 and TRBJ2-2, with D possibly called TRBD1 or TRBD2 (5 bases each). The V end lost 4 bases, the J end lost 7 bases, and 16 bases lay between the germline ends. The CDR3 has 15 residues. In germline, CDR1 is ENHRY, CDR2 SYGVKD. The chain's CDR3 is CAISGAGGRGGELFF. In DNA, the CDR3 is TGTGCCATCAGTGGAGCTGGAGGAAGGGGCGGGGAGCTGTTTTTT.

This clonotype occurred a few times. The chain couples TRBV2 to TRBJ2-3; D is unclear. Germline V gene data show CDR1 as SNHLY and CDR2 as FYNNEI. The ends were cut back, 7 bases at V and 0 bases at J, with 14 bases in the middle. This CDR3 has 15 residues. The CDR3 here is CASTELERSTDTQYF. The CDR3 region has the DNA TGTGCCAGCACCGAACTGGAGAGGAGCACAGATACGCAGTATTTT.

This chain uses TRBV10-3 with TRBJ1-2, with TRBD1 identical over 10 bases. The CDR3 is made up of 14 amino acids. The ends lost 3 bases at V and 3 bases at J; junction bases unmatched: 1. Germline CDR1 ENHRY, CDR2 SYGVKD. Written as DNA, the CDR3 is TGTGCCATCAGTGAAGGACAGGGGGACTATGGCTACACCTTC. Translated, it gives CAISEGQGDYGYTF.

Remarks on this clonotype: One end of the junction is discordant with germline, which a read error may explain. This rearrangement joins TRBV25-1 to TRBJ2-6; perhaps TRBD1 as D (5 bases). Germline V gene data show CDR1 as MGHDK and CDR2 as SYGVNS. This CDR3 is 16 amino acids long. The CDR3, as DNA: TGTGCCAGCAGTTTATTTCAGCTATCTGGGGCCAACGTCCTGACTTTT. It is translated as CASSLFQLSGANVLTF.

Here the CDR3 reads CATSEGGSSYEQYF. The CDR3 nucleotides are TGTGCCACCAGCGAGGGCGGCAGCTCCTACGAGCAGTACTTC. V usage is TRBV15 and J usage is TRBJ2-7, with a tentative D call TRBD2 (5 bases). The CDR3 is 14 amino acids. Germline CDR1 reads LNHNV; CDR2 reads YYDKDF (reference sequence). The V gene lost 5 bases and the J gene lost 0 bases, with 11 bases spanning the gap.

Many counts were recorded for this clonotype. This chain uses TRBV5-1 with TRBJ1-2; 7 bases are a match to TRBD1. Germline V lookup: CDR1 SGHRS, CDR2 YFSETQ. This CDR3 region has 14 residues. J was trimmed by 8 bases and V by 4 bases; bases with no gene match: 11. The CDR3 bases are TGCGCCAGCAGCCTAGAAAACAGGGGTGGCGGCTACACCTTC. Its protein product is CASSLENRGGGYTF.

With respect to this clonotype: This may be a read error: a much more frequent sequence differs by one nucleotide. This chain joins TRBV24-1 and TRBJ2-2; 10 bases match TRBD2. The length of the CDR3 is 14 residues. Looked up from germline, CDR1 is KGHDR and CDR2 is SFDVKD. V was pared by 5 bases and J by 7 bases, with 3 bases of the junction left unmatched. Here the CDR3 reads CATSGLAGHGELFF. The CDR3 DNA reads TGTGCCACCAGTGGACTAGCGGGTCACGGGGAGCTGTTTTTT.

Many counts were recorded for this clonotype. The chain is built from TRBV6-5 and TRBJ1-3, with D possibly matching TRBD1 (5 bases). Deletions cut 2 bases from V and 2 bases from J, with 10 bases between. The CDR3 extends over 15 amino acids. The germline CDR1 and CDR2 sequences are MNHEY and SVGAGI. The CDR3 region is CASSYNGGTGNTIYF. CDR3 DNA sequence: TGTGCCAGCAGTTACAACGGGGGAACTGGAAACACCATATATTTT.

This clonotype was seen at least ten times. The chain recombines TRBV29-1 with TRBJ2-5; 10 bases map to TRBD1. Trimming at V came to 8 bases and at J to 2 bases, leaving 5 bases not matched to a gene. The CDR3 loop spans 13 amino acids. The V gene's germline CDR1 is SQVTM and CDR2 ANQGSEA. CDR3 region: CSSWTGGQETQYF. In DNA, the CDR3 is TGCAGCTCCTGGACAGGGGGGCAAGAGACCCAGTACTTC. Looking up the rest from reference TRBV29-1 and TRBJ2-5 gives the full variable domain: SAVISQKPSRDICQRGTSLTIQCQVDSQVTMMFWYRQQPGQSLTLIATANQGSEATYESGFVIDKFPISRPNLTFSTLTVSNMSPEDSSIYLCSSWTGGQETQYFGPGTRLLVL.

This clonotype occurred many times. The V call is TRBV19, the J call TRBJ2-6; D gene uncertain. The CDR3 contains 16 residues. CDR1 LNHDA and CDR2 SQIVND come from the germline V gene (reference sequence). The ends were cut back, 4 bases at V and 2 bases at J, with 12 bases in the middle. Here the CDR3 DNA reads TGTGCCAGTAGTACGACTTTAATGGCTGGGGCCAACGTCCTGACTTTC. It codes for CASSTTLMAGANVLTF.